A single sample gave rise to the 9 T cell receptor beta chains below, sequenced in a study of blood T cell repertoires in COVID-19. Generated by immunoSEQ multiplex PCR, the TCRdb table keeps only in-frame clones and is missing some. The sample has roughly 160,000 clones; 82% are singletons. The sequencing sample was made of PBMCs or T cells enriched from blood (not recorded which). Receptor source: a man aged 60 to 69 who had recovered from COVID-19.

The chain combines TRBV12-5 with TRBJ2-7, with 7 bases matching TRBD1. This CDR3 has 15 residues. Germline assignment: CDR1 LGHNT and CDR2 FRNRAP. V trimming: 1 base; J trimming: 3 bases; junction bases outside the gene matches: 6. In nucleotides, the CDR3 is TGTGCTAGTGGTTTGGGACAGGGAGATTTCTACGAGCAGTACTTC. The encoded protein is CASGLGQGDFYEQYF.

This sequence joins TRBV28 and TRBJ2-5, with a tentative D call TRBD2 (6 bases). The CDR3 totals 14 residues. Germline CDR1 is MDHEN and CDR2 is SYDVKM. Trimming cost V 3 bases and J 5 bases, with 13 bases left between them. The CDR3 bases are TGTGCCAGCAGTTTGTTTGCGGCGGGGGAGACCCAGTACTTC. Encoded protein: CASSLFAAGETQYF.

V is TRBV10-1 and J is TRBJ2-7; possible D gene TRBD2, 6 bases. V lost 10 bases to trimming and J lost 7 bases, with 17 bases between them. The CDR3 runs 12 residues. The germline V gene has CDR1 WNHNN and CDR2 SYGVQD (reference sequence). CDR3 nucleotide sequence: TGCGCCACCATATACGGGGGTGTAGAGCAGTACTTC. This translates into CATIYGGVEQYF.

This clone was seen a single time. Other DNA sequences in the sample encode the same CDR3. The J gene is TRBJ2-5, the V gene TRBV27; no reliable D call. The CDR3 runs to 11 residues. V dropped 3 bases and J dropped 4 bases, with 3 bases sitting between them. The germline CDR1 and CDR2 sequences are MNHEY and SMNVEV (reference sequence). The CDR3 is CASSFRETQYF. CDR3 DNA sequence: TGTGCCAGCAGTTTTCGAGAGACCCAGTACTTC.

The chain carries TRBV7-8 and TRBJ1-6; 7 bases are shared with TRBD1. CDR1 and CDR2 from the germline V gene are SGHVS and FQNEAQ. With 4 bases clipped from V and 8 bases from J, the junction kept 20 bases outside the gene matches. The CDR3 length is 19 residues. CDR3 in amino acids: CASSSADRVKTRRDSPLHF. CDR3 nucleotide sequence: TGTGCCAGCAGCTCAGCCGACAGGGTCAAAACGCGACGGGATTCACCCCTCCACTTT.

The V call is TRBV29-1, the J call TRBJ1-2; the D is unclear. Germline assignment: CDR1 SQVTM and CDR2 ANQGSEA. The CDR3 is made up of 9 amino acids. Trimming took off 3 bases at V and 7 bases at J, with 3 bases between the two ends. The CDR3 sequence is CSVDGGYTF. In DNA form, the CDR3 reads TGCAGCGTTGACGGTGGCTACACCTTC.

This clone was detected only a few times. The chain carries TRBV19 and TRBJ2-3, with D tentatively TRBD2 (5 bases). This CDR3 spans 18 amino acids. Germline V CDR1 and CDR2: LNHDA, SQIVND (reference sequence). V was cut by 6 bases and J by 1 base, with 23 bases left in between. The CDR3 reads CASRSGGRGSSGTDTQYF. CDR3 nucleotides: TGTGCCAGTAGAAGCGGTGGGAGAGGTTCGTCAGGCACAGATACGCAGTATTTT.

This chain's CDR3 is CASSLDRGHEQYF. CDR3 nucleotide sequence: TGTGCCAGCAGCTTAGACAGGGGCCACGAGCAGTACTTC. The chain combines TRBV7-7 with TRBJ2-7, with 7 bases identical to TRBD1. Germline V gene data show CDR1 as SSHAT and CDR2 as FNYEAQ (reference sequence). The V gene end was trimmed by 1 base and the J gene end by 5 bases; junction bases not matched to a gene: 2. The CDR3 covers 13 residues. Full variable domain (remainder filled in from reference TRBV7-7 and TRBJ2-7): GAGVSQSPRYKVTKRGQDVTLRCDPISSHATLYWYQQALGQGPEFLTYFNYEAQPDKSGLPSDRFSAERPEGSISTLTIQRTEQRDSAMYRCASSLDRGHEQYFGPGTRLTVT.

The chain is built from TRBV7-2 and TRBJ1-5; D unresolved. Per germline, CDR1 SGHTA and CDR2 FQGNSA. The CDR3 loop spans 14 amino acids. V lost 2 bases and J lost 11, with 16 bases in between. CDR3 DNA sequence: TGTGCCAGCAGCTTATCCCCCCCGCCCGCGGCCCAGCATTTT. Translating it yields CASSLSPPPAAQHF.